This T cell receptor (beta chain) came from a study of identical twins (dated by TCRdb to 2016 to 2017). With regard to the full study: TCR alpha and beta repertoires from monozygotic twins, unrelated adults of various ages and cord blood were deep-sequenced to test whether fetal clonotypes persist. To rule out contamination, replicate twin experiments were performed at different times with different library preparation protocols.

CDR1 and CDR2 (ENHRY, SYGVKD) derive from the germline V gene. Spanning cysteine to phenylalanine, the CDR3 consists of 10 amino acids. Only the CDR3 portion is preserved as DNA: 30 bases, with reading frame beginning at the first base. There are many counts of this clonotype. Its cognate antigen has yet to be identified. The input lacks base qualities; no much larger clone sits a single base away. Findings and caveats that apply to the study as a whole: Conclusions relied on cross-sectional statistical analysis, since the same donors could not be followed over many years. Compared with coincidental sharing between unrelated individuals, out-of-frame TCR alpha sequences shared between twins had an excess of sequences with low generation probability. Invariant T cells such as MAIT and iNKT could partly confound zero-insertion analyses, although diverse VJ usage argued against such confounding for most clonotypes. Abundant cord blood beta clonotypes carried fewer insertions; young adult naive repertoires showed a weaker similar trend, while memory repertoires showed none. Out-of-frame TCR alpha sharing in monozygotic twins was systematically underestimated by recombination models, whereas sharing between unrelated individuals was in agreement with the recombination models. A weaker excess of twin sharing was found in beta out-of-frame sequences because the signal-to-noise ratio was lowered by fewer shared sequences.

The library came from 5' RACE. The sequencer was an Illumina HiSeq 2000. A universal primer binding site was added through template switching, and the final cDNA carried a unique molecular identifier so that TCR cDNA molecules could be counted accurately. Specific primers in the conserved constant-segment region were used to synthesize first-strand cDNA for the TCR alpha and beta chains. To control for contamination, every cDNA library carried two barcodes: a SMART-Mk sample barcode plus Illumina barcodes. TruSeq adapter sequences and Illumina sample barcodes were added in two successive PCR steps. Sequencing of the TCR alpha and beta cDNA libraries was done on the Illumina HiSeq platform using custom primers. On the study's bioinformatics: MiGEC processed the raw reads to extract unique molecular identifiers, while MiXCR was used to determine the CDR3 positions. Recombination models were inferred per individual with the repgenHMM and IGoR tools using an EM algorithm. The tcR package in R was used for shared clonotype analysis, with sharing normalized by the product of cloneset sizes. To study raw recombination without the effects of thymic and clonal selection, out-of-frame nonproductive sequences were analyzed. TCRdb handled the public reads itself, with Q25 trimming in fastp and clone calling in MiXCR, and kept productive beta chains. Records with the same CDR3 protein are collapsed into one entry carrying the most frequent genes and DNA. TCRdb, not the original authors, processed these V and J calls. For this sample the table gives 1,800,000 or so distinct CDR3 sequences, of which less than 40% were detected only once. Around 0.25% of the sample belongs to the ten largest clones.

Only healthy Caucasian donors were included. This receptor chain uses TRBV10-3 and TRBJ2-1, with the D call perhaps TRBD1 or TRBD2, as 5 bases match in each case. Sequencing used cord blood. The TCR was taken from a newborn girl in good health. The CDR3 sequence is CAPSNRGTFF. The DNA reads TGTGCGCCCTCAAATCGAGGGACGTTCTTC.